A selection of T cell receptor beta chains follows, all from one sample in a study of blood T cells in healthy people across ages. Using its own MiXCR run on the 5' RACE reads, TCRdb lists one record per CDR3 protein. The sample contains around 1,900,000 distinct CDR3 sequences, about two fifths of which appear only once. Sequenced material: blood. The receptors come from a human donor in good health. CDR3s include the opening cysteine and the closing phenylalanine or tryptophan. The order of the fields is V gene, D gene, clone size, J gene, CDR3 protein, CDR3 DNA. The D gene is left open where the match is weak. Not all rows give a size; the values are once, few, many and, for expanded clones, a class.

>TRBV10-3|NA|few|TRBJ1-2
CAITQGGTNYGYTF
TGTGCCATCACACAGGGAGGAACTAACTATGGCTACACCTTC
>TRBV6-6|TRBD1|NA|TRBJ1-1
CASSLTGARGTEAFF
TGTGCCAGCAGTTTAACAGGGGCGCGGGGCACTGAAGCTTTCTTT
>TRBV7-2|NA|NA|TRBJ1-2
CASSSREGSYGCTF
TGTGCCAGCAGCTCCCGGGAGGGGAGCTATGGCTGCACCTTC
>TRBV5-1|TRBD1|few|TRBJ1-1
CASRIATGAFSEAFF
TGCGCCAGCAGGATTGCAACAGGGGCCTTCAGTGAAGCTTTCTTT
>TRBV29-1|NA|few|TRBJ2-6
CSVGTAGANVLTF
TGCAGCGTTGGGACAGCTGGGGCCAACGTCCTGACTTTC
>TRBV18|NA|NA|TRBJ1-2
CASSTAGARGYTF
TGTGCCAGCTCAACCGCAGGGGCGCGCGGCTACACCTTC
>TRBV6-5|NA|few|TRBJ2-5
CASSPDGGRTRETQYF
TGTGCCAGCAGCCCGGACGGGGGACGTACGAGGGAGACCCAGTACTTC
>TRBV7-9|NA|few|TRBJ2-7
CASSLTHYEQYF
TGTGCCAGCAGCCTCACGCATTACGAGCAGTACTTC
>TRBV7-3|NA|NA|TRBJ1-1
CASSLVWRNTEAFF
TGTGCCAGCAGCTTGGTTTGGCGGAACACTGAAGCTTTCTTT
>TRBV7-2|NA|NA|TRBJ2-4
CASSFRTGIQYF
TGTGCCAGCAGCTTTCGGACTGGCATTCAGTACTTC
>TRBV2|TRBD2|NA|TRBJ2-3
CASNWRTGLAVIRGDTQYF
TGTGCCAGCAACTGGAGGACAGGACTAGCGGTGATCCGGGGGGATACGCAGTATTTT
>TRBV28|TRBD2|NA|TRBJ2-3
CASNIAGRSTDTQYF
TGTGCCAGCAACATAGCGGGGCGAAGCACAGATACGCAGTATTTT
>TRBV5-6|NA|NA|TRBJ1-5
CVSSFYRTQPQHF
TGTGTCAGCAGCTTTTACAGGACGCAGCCCCAGCATTTT
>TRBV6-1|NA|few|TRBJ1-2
CASRIHQPTNYGYTF
TGTGCCAGCAGAATACACCAGCCTACTAACTATGGCTACACCTTC
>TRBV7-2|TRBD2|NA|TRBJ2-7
CASSLNLAGISYEQYF
TGTGCCAGCAGCCTGAACCTAGCGGGGATTTCCTACGAGCAGTACTTC
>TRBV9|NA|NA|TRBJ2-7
CASSGGPRTGGKSSYEQYF
TGTGCCAGCAGCGGGGGACCGCGTACCGGAGGAAAGAGCTCCTACGAGCAGTACTTC
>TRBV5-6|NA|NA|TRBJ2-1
CASSLGNHNDEQFF
TGTGCCAGCAGCTTGGGGAATCACAATGATGAGCAGTTCTTC
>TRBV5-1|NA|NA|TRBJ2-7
CASILYDRLSEQYF
TGCGCCAGCATCTTATATGACAGGCTGTCCGAGCAGTACTTC
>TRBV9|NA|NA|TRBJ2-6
CASSVAGGRTSGANVLTF
TGTGCCAGCAGCGTAGCTGGGGGTCGAACTTCTGGGGCCAACGTCCTGACTTTC
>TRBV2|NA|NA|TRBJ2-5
CASSEEVRGTQYF
TGTGCCAGCAGTGAAGAGGTCAGGGGGACCCAGTACTTC
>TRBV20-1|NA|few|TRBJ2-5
CSANNPGGGETQYF
TGCAGTGCTAATAACCCAGGGGGGGGAGAGACCCAGTACTTC
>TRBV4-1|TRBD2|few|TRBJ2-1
CASSQARLAGLYSKRNNEQFF
TGCGCCAGCAGCCAAGCGCGACTAGCGGGGCTATACTCAAAACGGAACAATGAGCAGTTCTTC